This T cell receptor (beta chain) appears in the sequencing data of a study of blood T cell repertoires in COVID-19. On the study more broadly: The United States, Italy and Spain were the sources of the acute and convalescent COVID-19 samples. T cells, B-cell-depleted T cells, or PBMCs supplied cDNA or gDNA.

Germline V lookup: CDR1 LGHDT, CDR2 YNNKEL (reference sequence). Deletions cut 3 bases from V and 3 bases from J, with 8 bases between. CDR3 size: 13 residues. In the original analysis: Quantification of nucleated cells was approximated via reference gene primer amplification. Clones were read by immunoSEQ multiplex PCR, and TCRdb kept only the in-frame ones, dropping some. For V, J and clone size, that table is used; D and trimming come from the DNA. Counted here are under 200,000 clones, about nine tenths occurring once; the ten biggest clones make up approximately 1.5%. As for this clone: Different DNA sequences within this sample yield the same CDR3.

Source material: peripheral blood. The chain combines TRBV3-1 (or the pseudogene TRBV3-2) with TRBJ1-1, with a possible D match to TRBD1 (5 bases). This clonotype was obtained from a man aged 18 to 29 with active or convalescent COVID-19. CDR3 protein: CASSQGTYTEAFF. CDR3 sequence (DNA): TGTGCCAGCAGCCAGGGGACTTACACTGAAGCTTTCTTT.